These 15 T cell receptor beta chains share one sample of origin, sequenced in a study of blood T cell repertoires in COVID-19. Clones were read by immunoSEQ multiplex PCR, and TCRdb kept only the in-frame ones, dropping some. This table has about 170,000 clones, around 83% appearing once. The source material was peripheral blood. The receptor source for this set is a woman aged 65 to 85 who had recovered from COVID-19.

The gene calls are TRBV5-4 and TRBJ2-5; 10 bases agree with TRBD2. V was pared by 2 bases and J by 1 base, with 2 bases of the junction left unmatched. This CDR3 region has 15 residues. In germline, CDR1 is SGHNT, CDR2 YYREEE (reference sequence). In DNA, the CDR3 is TGTGCCAGCAGCTTAGCGGGAGGGATCCAAGAGACCCAGTACTTC. Its translation: CASSLAGGIQETQYF. Together with reference TRBV5-4 and TRBJ2-5, the CDR3 gives the full variable domain: ETGVTQSPTHLIKTRGQQVTLRCSSQSGHNTVSWYQQALGQGPQFIFQYYREEENGRGNFPPRFSGLQFPNYSSELNVNALELDDSALYLCASSLAGGIQETQYFGPGTRLLVL.

This clone was counted once. This sequence joins TRBV7-3 and TRBJ2-1, with D unclear. The CDR3 sequence is 16 residues long. Germline V gene data show CDR1 as SGHTA and CDR2 as FQGTGA. V lost 5 bases, J lost 3 bases, and 17 bases lay in between. As DNA, the CDR3 is TGTGCCAGCAGCCTGCGAGCCCAACGCCTCTACAATGAGCAGTTCTTC. It codes for CASSLRAQRLYNEQFF.

The CDR3 reads CASGTATQNTEAFF. The CDR3 DNA reads as TGTGCCAGCGGAACAGCCACCCAGAACACTGAAGCTTTCTTT. The chain uses TRBV28 and TRBJ1-1; the D is unclear. Per the germline V gene, CDR1 is MDHEN and CDR2 is SYDVKM. CDR3 size: 14 residues. Trimming left V 8 bases short and J 1 base short, with 14 bases between.

This clone was counted between two and nine times. This chain uses TRBV5-1 with TRBJ2-7, with D tentatively TRBD2 (5 bases). This CDR3 has 15 residues. Germline loops: CDR1 SGHRS, CDR2 YFSETQ. Deletions cut 4 bases from V and 0 bases from J, with 14 bases between. This chain's CDR3 is CASSPAGPSSYEQYF. Written as DNA, the CDR3 is TGCGCCAGCAGCCCCGCGGGCCCGAGCTCCTACGAGCAGTACTTC.

This chain joins TRBV11-3 and TRBJ2-7, with 10 bases that match TRBD1. In germline, CDR1 is SGHNT, CDR2 YENEEA. The ends lost 1 base at V and 4 bases at J; junction bases unmatched: 10. This CDR3 spans 17 amino acids. CDR3 in amino acids: CASSLGGDDRGLYEQYF. CDR3 DNA: TGTGCCAGCAGCTTAGGCGGGGATGACAGGGGGCTGTACGAGCAGTACTTC.

The V call is TRBV30, the J call TRBJ2-7; 7 nucleotides match TRBD2. Germline V gene sequence: CDR1 GTSNPN, CDR2 SVGIG (reference sequence). The CDR3 loop spans 15 amino acids. Germline trimming cut 0 bases from V and 3 bases from J; bases unmatched to any gene: 8. The CDR3 coding sequence is TGTGCCTGGAGTGTTTGGGGGGGTGTGGGCTACGAGCAGTACTTC. It encodes CAWSVWGGVGYEQYF.

The gene calls are TRBV6-5 and TRBJ1-5; a weak D match, TRBD1 (5 bases). With 8 bases removed from V and 1 base from J, the gap between germline ends came to 12 bases. In germline, CDR1 is MNHEY, CDR2 SVGAGI. CDR3 length: 14 amino acids. The CDR3 region has the DNA TGTGCCAGCTGGGGGGTCCAGAGCAATCAGCCCCAGCATTTT. It yields the protein CASWGVQSNQPQHF.

The chain uses TRBV13 and TRBJ1-5; no firm D call. The V end lost 5 bases, the J end lost 6 bases, and 8 bases lay between the germline ends. The germline CDR1 and CDR2 sequences are PRHDT and FYEKMQ (reference sequence). There are 12 residues in the CDR3. CDR3 coding DNA: TGTGCCAGCAGCCTATTAAGTCAGCCCCAGCATTTT. As protein: CASSLLSQPQHF.

V is TRBV7-2 and J is TRBJ1-5; perhaps TRBD1 as D (6 bases). V was trimmed by 2 bases and J by 4 bases, leaving 9 bases between them. This CDR3 contains 14 residues. Germline V CDR1 and CDR2: SGHTA, FQGNSA. The CDR3 DNA follows: TGTGCCAGCAGCTTAAACAGGGCTAATCAGCCCCAGCATTTT. Translated, it gives CASSLNRANQPQHF.

This clone was counted only a few times. The chain has TRBV6-2 or TRBV6-3 and TRBJ2-7, with TRBD2 matching 10 bases. V lost 7 bases and J lost 2; bases outside the gene matches: 17. In germline, CDR1 is MNHEY, CDR2 SVGEGT. This CDR3 region has 18 residues. CDR3 bases: TGTGCCAGCACCCCACCTCCATATGTAGCGGGAGGCACCTACGAGCAGTACTTC. This translates into CASTPPPYVAGGTYEQYF.

The V gene is TRBV5-4, the J gene TRBJ2-2; 10 bases are shared with TRBD1. From germline, CDR1 is SGHNT and CDR2 YYREEE (reference sequence). The CDR3 contains 15 residues. V lost 0 bases and J lost 4; bases outside the gene matches: 0. This CDR3 is CASSLGTGGTGELFF. As DNA, the CDR3 is TGTGCCAGCAGCTTGGGGACAGGGGGCACCGGGGAGCTGTTTTTT.

The chain uses TRBV7-9 and TRBJ1-4; 7 bases line up with TRBD1. This CDR3 contains 15 residues. Germline CDR1 SEHNR, CDR2 FQNEAQ (reference sequence). After removal of 5 bases from V and 5 bases from J, the junction contained 8 bases not matched to a gene. CDR3 region: CASSARQGPNEKLFF. In DNA, the CDR3 is TGTGCCAGCAGCGCCCGACAGGGACCAAATGAAAAACTGTTTTTT. The variable domain in full, with the rest retrieved from reference TRBV7-9 and TRBJ1-4, is DTGVSQNPRHKITKRGQNVTFRCDPISEHNRLYWYRQTLGQGPEFLTYFQNEAQLEKSRLLSDRFSAERPKGSFSTLEIQRTEQGDSAMYLCASSARQGPNEKLFFGSGTQLSVL.

The chain joins TRBV6-2 or TRBV6-3 to TRBJ1-2; 10 bases are shared with TRBD1. V lost 6 bases to trimming and J lost 8 bases; unmatched junction nucleotides: 15. CDR1 is MNHEY, CDR2 SVGEGT, per germline. This CDR3 is 16 amino acids long. CDR3 in DNA: TGTGCCAGCAGCGCCCCAGCCGGGACAGGGGATCAGGGCTACACCTTC. Protein sequence: CASSAPAGTGDQGYTF.

The rearrangement joins TRBV4-1 to TRBJ2-4; 11 bases line up with TRBD2. The CDR3 has 15 residues. Trimming took 4 bases from V and 6 from J; bases not matched to a gene: 5. Germline loops: CDR1 MGHRA, CDR2 YSYEKL. For the CDR3, the DNA is TGCGCCAGCAGCCGACAACTAGCGGGGGTAAACATTCAGTACTTC. Its protein is CASSRQLAGVNIQYF.

The gene calls are TRBV19 and TRBJ2-5; 9 bases map to TRBD1. The ends lost 6 bases at V and 5 bases at J; junction bases unmatched: 7. CDR3 length equals 14 residues. In germline, CDR1 is LNHDA, CDR2 SQIVND (reference sequence). CDR3 amino acids: CASRHTGGGETQYF. In DNA form, the CDR3 reads TGTGCCAGTAGACATACAGGGGGCGGTGAGACCCAGTACTTC.